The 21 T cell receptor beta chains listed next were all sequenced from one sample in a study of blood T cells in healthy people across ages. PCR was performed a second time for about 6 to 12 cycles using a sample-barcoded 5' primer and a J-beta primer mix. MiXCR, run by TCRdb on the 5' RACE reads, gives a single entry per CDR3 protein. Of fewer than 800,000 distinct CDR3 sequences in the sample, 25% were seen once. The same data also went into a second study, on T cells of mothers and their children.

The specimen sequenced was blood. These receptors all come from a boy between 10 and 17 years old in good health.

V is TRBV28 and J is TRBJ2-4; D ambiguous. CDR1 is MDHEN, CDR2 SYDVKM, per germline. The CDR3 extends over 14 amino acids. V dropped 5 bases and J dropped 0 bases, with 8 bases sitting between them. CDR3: CASSKRVAKNIQYF. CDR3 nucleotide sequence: TGTGCCAGCAGTAAAAGGGTAGCCAAAAACATTCAGTACTTC.

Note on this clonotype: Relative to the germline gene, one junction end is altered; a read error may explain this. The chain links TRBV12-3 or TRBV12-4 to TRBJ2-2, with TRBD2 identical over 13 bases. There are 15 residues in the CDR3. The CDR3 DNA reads TGTGCCAGCAGTTCGGGACTAGCGGGGATCGGGGAGCTGCTTTTT. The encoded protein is CASSSGLAGIGELLF.

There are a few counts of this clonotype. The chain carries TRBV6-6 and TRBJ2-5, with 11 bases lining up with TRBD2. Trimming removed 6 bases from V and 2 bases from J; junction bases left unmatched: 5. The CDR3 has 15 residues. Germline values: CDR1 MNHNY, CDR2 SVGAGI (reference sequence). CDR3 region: CASRGRLAGQETQYF. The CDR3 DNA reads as TGTGCCAGCAGAGGGAGACTAGCGGGACAAGAGACCCAGTACTTC.

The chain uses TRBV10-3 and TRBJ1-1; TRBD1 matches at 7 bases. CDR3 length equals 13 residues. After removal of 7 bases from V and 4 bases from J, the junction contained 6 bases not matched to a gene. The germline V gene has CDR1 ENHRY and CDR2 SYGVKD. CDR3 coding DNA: TGTGCCATCAAAGGGGACAGCACCACTGAAGCTTTCTTT. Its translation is CAIKGDSTTEAFF.

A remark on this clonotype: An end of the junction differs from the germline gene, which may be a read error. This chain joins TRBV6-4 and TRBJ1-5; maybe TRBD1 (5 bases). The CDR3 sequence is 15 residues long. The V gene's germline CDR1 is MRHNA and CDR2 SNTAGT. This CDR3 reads CASSDPGTLNQSQHF. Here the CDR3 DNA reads TGTGCCAGCAGTGACCCCGGGACTCTTAATCAGTCCCAGCATTTT.

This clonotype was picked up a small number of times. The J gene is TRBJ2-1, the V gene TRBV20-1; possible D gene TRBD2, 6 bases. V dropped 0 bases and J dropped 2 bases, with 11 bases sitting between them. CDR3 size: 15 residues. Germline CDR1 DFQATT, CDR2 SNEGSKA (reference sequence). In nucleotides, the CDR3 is TGCAGTGCTAGAGAGGTTGCGGGACCCTACAATGAGCAGTTCTTC. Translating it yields CSAREVAGPYNEQFF.

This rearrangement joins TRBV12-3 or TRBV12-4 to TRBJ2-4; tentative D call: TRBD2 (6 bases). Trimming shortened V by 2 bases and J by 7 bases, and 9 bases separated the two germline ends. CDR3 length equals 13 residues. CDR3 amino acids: CASSLRRDNIQYF. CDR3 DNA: TGTGCCAGCAGTTTAAGGAGGGACAACATTCAGTACTTC.

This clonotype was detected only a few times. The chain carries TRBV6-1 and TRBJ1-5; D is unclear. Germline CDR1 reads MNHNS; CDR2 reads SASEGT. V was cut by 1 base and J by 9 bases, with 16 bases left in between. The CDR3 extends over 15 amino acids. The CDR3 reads CASSEDNGNHRPQHF. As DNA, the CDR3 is TGTGCCAGCAGTGAAGATAACGGGAACCATCGGCCCCAGCATTTT.

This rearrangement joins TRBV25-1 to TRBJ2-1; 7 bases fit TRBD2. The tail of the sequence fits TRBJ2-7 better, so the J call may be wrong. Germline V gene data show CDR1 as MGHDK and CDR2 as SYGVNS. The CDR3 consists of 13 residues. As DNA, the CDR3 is TGTGCCAGCAGTGACGGGAGGTACGGCGAGCAGTACTTC. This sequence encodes CASSDGRYGEQYF.

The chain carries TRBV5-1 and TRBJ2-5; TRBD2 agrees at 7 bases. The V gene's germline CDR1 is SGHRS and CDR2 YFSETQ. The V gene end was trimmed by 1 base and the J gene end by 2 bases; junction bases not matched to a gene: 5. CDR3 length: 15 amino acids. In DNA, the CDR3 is TGCGCCAGCAGCTTGTTAGCGGGCCCTCAAGAGACCCAGTACTTC. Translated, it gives CASSLLAGPQETQYF.

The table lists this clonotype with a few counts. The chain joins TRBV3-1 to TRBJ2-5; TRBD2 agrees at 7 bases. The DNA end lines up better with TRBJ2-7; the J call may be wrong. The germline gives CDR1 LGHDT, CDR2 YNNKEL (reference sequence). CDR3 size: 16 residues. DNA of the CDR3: TGTGCCAGCAGCCAAGATCTTGTTAGCGGGCGCTACGAGCAGTACTTC. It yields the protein CASSQDLVSGRYEQYF.

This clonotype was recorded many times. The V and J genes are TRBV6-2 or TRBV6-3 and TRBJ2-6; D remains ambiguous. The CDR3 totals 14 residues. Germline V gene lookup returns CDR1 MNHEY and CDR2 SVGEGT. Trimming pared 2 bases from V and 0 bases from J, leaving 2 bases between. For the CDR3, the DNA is TGTGCCAGCAGTTACAGCTCTGGGGCCAACGTCCTGACTTTC. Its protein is CASSYSSGANVLTF.

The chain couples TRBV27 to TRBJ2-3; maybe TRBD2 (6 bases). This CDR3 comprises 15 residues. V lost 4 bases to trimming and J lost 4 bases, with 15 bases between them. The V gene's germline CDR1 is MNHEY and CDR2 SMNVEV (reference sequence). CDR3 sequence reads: CASSSRDLGADTQYF. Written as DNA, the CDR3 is TGTGCCAGCAGTTCCCGGGACTTAGGAGCAGATACGCAGTATTTT.

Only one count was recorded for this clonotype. The CDR3 spells CASRGVVHEQFF. CDR3 nucleotides: TGTGCCAGCAGGGGCGTTGTACATGAGCAGTTCTTC. The V and J genes are TRBV12-3 or TRBV12-4 and TRBJ2-5; D is undetermined. The J call may be wrong; the DNA end is better matched by TRBJ2-1. The CDR3 covers 12 residues.

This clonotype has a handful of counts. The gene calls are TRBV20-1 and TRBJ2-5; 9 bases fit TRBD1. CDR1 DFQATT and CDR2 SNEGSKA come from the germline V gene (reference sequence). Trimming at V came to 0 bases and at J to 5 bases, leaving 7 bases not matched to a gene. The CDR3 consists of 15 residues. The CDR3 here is CSARDRTGGQETQYF. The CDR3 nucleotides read TGCAGTGCTAGAGATCGAACAGGGGGCCAGGAGACCCAGTACTTC.

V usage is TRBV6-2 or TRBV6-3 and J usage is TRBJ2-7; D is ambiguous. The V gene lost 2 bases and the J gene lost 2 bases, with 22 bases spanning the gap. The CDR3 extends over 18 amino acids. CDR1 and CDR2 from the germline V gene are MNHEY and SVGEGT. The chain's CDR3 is CASSYTEVSPARTYEQYF. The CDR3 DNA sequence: TGTGCCAGCAGTTACACCGAAGTCTCCCCTGCCAGGACCTACGAGCAGTACTTC.

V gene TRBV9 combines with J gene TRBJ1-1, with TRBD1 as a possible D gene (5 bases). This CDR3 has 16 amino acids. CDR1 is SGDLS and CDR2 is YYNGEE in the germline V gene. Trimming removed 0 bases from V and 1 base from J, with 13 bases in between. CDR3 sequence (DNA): TGTGCCAGCAGCGTAGCGGAGGGAAGGGGGAACACTGAAGCTTTCTTT. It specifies CASSVAEGRGNTEAFF.

CDR3 residues: CASSLRGAGLVEQFF. CDR3 sequence (DNA): TGTGCCAGCAGTTTGCGTGGGGCAGGGTTGGTTGAGCAGTTCTTC. The chain carries TRBV28 and TRBJ2-5; TRBD1 is a possible D gene (5 bases). The J call may not be correct, given that the DNA end is closer to TRBJ2-1. The length of the CDR3 is 15 residues. Germline-derived CDR1 and CDR2 are MDHEN and SYDVKM.

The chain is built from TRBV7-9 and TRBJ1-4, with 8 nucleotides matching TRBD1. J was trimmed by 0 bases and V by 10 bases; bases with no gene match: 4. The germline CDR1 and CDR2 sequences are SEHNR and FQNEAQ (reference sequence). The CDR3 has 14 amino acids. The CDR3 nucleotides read TGTGCCATCGAGACAGGGGCAACTAATGAAAAACTGTTTTTT. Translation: CAIETGATNEKLFF.

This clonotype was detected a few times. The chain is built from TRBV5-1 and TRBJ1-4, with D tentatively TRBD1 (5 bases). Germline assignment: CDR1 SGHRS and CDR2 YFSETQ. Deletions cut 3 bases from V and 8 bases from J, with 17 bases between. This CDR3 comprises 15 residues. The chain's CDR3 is CASSYRQPDGEKLFF. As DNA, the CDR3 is TGCGCCAGCAGCTACCGACAGCCAGACGGGGAAAAACTGTTTTTT.

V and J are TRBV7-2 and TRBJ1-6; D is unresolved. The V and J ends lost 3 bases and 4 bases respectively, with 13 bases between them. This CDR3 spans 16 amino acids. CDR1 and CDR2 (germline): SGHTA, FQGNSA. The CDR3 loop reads CASSFLGLGYNSPLHF. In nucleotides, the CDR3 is TGTGCCAGCAGCTTCCTTGGGTTGGGATATAATTCACCCCTCCACTTT.